This T cell receptor beta chain was observed in a study of cytomegalovirus exposure and HLA in healthy donors. Study background: Earlier, 150 million to 200 million T cells were analyzed, and more than 100 million unique TCR beta sequences were found among them.

Regarding the study as a whole: Presence/absence analyses supposed approximately even sequencing depth among donors. High specificity and sensitivity for cytomegalovirus status were reported for the classifier.

The PCR ran on 60 Vbeta and 13 Jbeta primers. Generated by immunoSEQ multiplex PCR, the TCRdb table keeps only in-frame clones and is missing some. The sample spans approximately 200,000 clones; the ten largest clones claim less than 0.9%. For this clone: Its specificity is not known.

Germline V gene data show CDR1 as LNHDA and CDR2 as SQIVND (reference sequence). Trimming pared 6 bases from V and 0 bases from J, leaving 9 bases between. CDR3 length equals 13 residues. The rearrangement joins TRBV19 to TRBJ2-7; possibly TRBD1 for D (6 bases). The receptor's source is a boy aged 10-17 years in good health and CMV-seronegative. The sample comprised PBMCs. CDR3 coding DNA: TGTGCCAGTAGCCCGGGACACTCCTACGAGCAGTACTTC. Encoded protein: CASSPGHSYEQYF.